These 19 T cell receptor beta chains share one sample of origin, sequenced in a study of technical replicates of blood from several donors. Profiling relied on immunoSEQ multiplex PCR, and the TCRdb table lists in-frame clones only, not all of them. The sample yields roughly 80,000 clones, 93% seen once. The sample was T cells isolated from PBMCs. Source of these receptors: a human donor in good health.

J is TRBJ2-7 and V is TRBV6-1, with 11 bases identical to TRBD2. This CDR3 region has 14 residues. V lost 7 bases, J lost 4 bases, and 6 bases stayed unmatched. The germline V gene has CDR1 MNHNS and CDR2 SASEGT. CDR3 residues: CASTVAGGPYEQYF. For the CDR3, the DNA is TGTGCCAGCACCGTAGCGGGAGGGCCATACGAGCAGTACTTC.

The chain employs TRBV19 and TRBJ1-5; 11 nucleotides agree with TRBD1. Germline trimming cut 5 bases from V and 0 bases from J; bases unmatched to any gene: 12. This CDR3 is built from 19 residues. Germline V gene lookup returns CDR1 LNHDA and CDR2 SQIVND (reference sequence). CDR3 sequence (DNA): TGTGCCAGTAGTCCTTGGGACAGGGGGGTAACCCGTAGCAATCAGCCCCAGCATTTT. Encoded protein: CASSPWDRGVTRSNQPQHF.

This sequence joins TRBV2 and TRBJ2-5; D is uncertain. The CDR3 extends over 13 amino acids. Trimming took 5 bases from V and 2 from J, leaving 9 bases between them. Germline V gene lookup returns CDR1 SNHLY and CDR2 FYNNEI. The CDR3 DNA reads as TGTGCCAGCAGTCGAGGCAGTCAAGAGACCCAGTACTTC. Translation: CASSRGSQETQYF.

This clone is a singleton in its sample. The V call is TRBV15, the J call TRBJ2-1, with D possibly being TRBD1 (5 bases). The CDR3 contains 18 residues. Germline assignment: CDR1 LNHNV and CDR2 YYDKDF (reference sequence). Between the trimmed V and J ends, which lost 0 bases and 0 bases, there was a span of 15 bases. The CDR3 region has the DNA TGTGCCACCAGCAGAGAGTTTGGGGCCATAAGCTCCTACAATGAGCAGTTCTTC. The encoded protein is CATSREFGAISSYNEQFF.

The chain links TRBV7-6 to TRBJ1-6, with D hard to call. The germline V and J ends were trimmed by 0 bases and 0 bases, with 15 bases remaining between them. From germline, CDR1 is SGHVS and CDR2 FNYEAQ. CDR3 length equals 19 residues. DNA of the CDR3: TGTGCCAGCAGCTTAGCGCATCCCTTCGAGAGCTCCTATAATTCACCCCTCCACTTT. This gives the protein CASSLAHPFESSYNSPLHF.

Here the CDR3 DNA reads TGCGCCACCTCCTCTGATTTCACAGGGATCACTGAAGCTTTCTTT. This gives the protein CATSSDFTGITEAFF. The V gene is TRBV10-1, the J gene TRBJ1-1; possibly TRBD1 for D (6 bases). CDR1 and CDR2 from the germline V gene are WNHNN and SYGVQD (reference sequence). Trimming shortened V by 10 bases and J by 4 bases, and 22 bases separated the two germline ends. The CDR3 length is 15 residues.

In DNA form, the CDR3 reads TGTGCCAGTAGTATCGTACTAGCGGGCGAGCAGTACTTC. This translates into CASSIVLAGEQYF. The rearrangement joins TRBV19 to TRBJ2-7, with TRBD2 matching over 9 bases. V lost 3 bases and J lost 6; bases outside the gene matches: 3. CDR1 is LNHDA, CDR2 SQIVND, per germline (reference sequence). This CDR3 has 13 amino acids.

The chain employs TRBV4-1 and TRBJ2-5, with D tentatively TRBD1 (6 bases). The CDR3 is 14 residues long. Germline CDR1 and CDR2: MGHRA and YSYEKL. V lost 2 bases, J lost 3 bases, and 10 bases lay in between. CDR3 sequence (DNA): TGCGCCAGCAGCCAACCGGGACACAAAGAGACCCAGTACTTC. Translated, it gives CASSQPGHKETQYF.

The chain uses TRBV4-1 and TRBJ2-5, with 7 nucleotides matching TRBD2. The junction had 9 bases not matched to a gene; V was cut back by 0 bases and J by 5 bases. Germline values: CDR1 MGHRA, CDR2 YSYEKL. The CDR3 loop spans 16 amino acids. This CDR3 reads CASSQETSGEDETQYF. In DNA form, the CDR3 reads TGCGCCAGCAGCCAAGAGACCAGCGGGGAGGACGAGACCCAGTACTTC.

V usage is TRBV5-1 and J usage is TRBJ1-5, with a weak D call TRBD1 (5 bases). Germline V gives CDR1 SGHRS, CDR2 YFSETQ. CDR3 length: 13 residues. V was cut by 5 bases and J by 5 bases, with 11 bases left in between. CDR3 in amino acids: CASSFEGDQPQHF. The DNA for the CDR3 is TGCGCCAGCAGTTTTGAAGGGGATCAGCCCCAGCATTTT.

The gene calls are TRBV21-1 and TRBJ1-4; the table's D call of TRBD1 was not tested on the DNA. TRBV21-1 is a documented pseudogene. The CDR3 has 16 residues. The CDR3 reads CASSKREQGANEKLFF. CDR3 coding DNA: TGTGCCAGCAGCAAAAGGGAACAGGGTGCTAATGAAAAACTGTTTTTT.

This clone was detected only once. The V call is TRBV5-1, the J call TRBJ2-2, with TRBD1 matching over 8 bases. Germline assignment: CDR1 SGHRS and CDR2 YFSETQ. V was clipped by 0 bases and J by 7 bases; unmatched bases: 8. The length of the CDR3 is 16 residues. The CDR3 DNA follows: TGCGCCAGCAGCTTGGCCCGGACAGGGCCAAACGGGGAGCTGTTTTTT. Protein: CASSLARTGPNGELFF.

The V and J genes are TRBV7-9 and TRBJ1-2; D possibly corresponds to TRBD1 (5 bases). Germline V CDR1 and CDR2: SEHNR, FQNEAQ (reference sequence). CDR3 size: 15 residues. V was shortened by 0 bases and J by 6 bases, with 14 bases between the two germline ends. CDR3 bases: TGTGCCAGCAGCTTAGCGGCGACAGCAGACGATGGCTACACCTTC. Translated, it gives CASSLAATADDGYTF.

The chain combines TRBV27 with TRBJ1-2; 9 bases agree with TRBD1. J gave up 4 bases and V 5 bases, and 11 bases lay outside the gene matches. Per the germline V gene, CDR1 is MNHEY and CDR2 is SMNVEV (reference sequence). The CDR3 contains 16 residues. As DNA, the CDR3 is TGTGCCAGCAGTCCGCAAAGGACAGGGGTTATCTATGGCTACACCTTC. Translation gives CASSPQRTGVIYGYTF.

The rearrangement joins TRBV7-2 to TRBJ1-4; D is ambiguous. The CDR3 is 15 amino acids. V lost 5 bases, J lost 0 bases, and 10 bases lay in between. The germline V gene encodes CDR1 SGHTA and CDR2 FQGNSA. The chain's CDR3 is CASSRSFATNEKLFF. In nucleotides, the CDR3 is TGTGCCAGCAGCCGGTCCTTTGCAACTAATGAAAAACTGTTTTTT. Combining the CDR3 with reference TRBV7-2 and TRBJ1-4 gives the whole variable domain GAGVSQSPSNKVTEKGKDVELRCDPISGHTALYWYRQSLGQGLEFLIYFQGNSAPDKSGLPSDRFSAERTGGSVSTLTIQRTQQEDSAVYLCASSRSFATNEKLFFGSGTQLSVL.

This rearrangement joins TRBV7-9 to TRBJ2-3, with 7 bases aligning to TRBD2. Per the germline V gene, CDR1 is SEHNR and CDR2 is FQNEAQ (reference sequence). Trimming removed 3 bases from V and 2 bases from J; junction bases left unmatched: 8. CDR3 length: 16 residues. CDR3 in amino acids: CASSFSSGTHTDTQYF. The CDR3 nucleotides are TGTGCCAGCAGCTTTTCTAGCGGAACCCACACAGATACGCAGTATTTT.

The V gene is TRBV5-3, the J gene TRBJ2-7, with 9 nucleotides matching TRBD1. TRBV5-3 falls under the ORF class, with uncertain function. J lost 3 bases, V lost 4 bases, and 8 bases had no gene match. The CDR3 loop spans 15 amino acids. The DNA for the CDR3 is TGTGCCAGAAGCACGCCGGGACAGGGCTACTACGAGCAGTACTTC. Translated: CARSTPGQGYYEQYF.

The chain uses TRBV30 and TRBJ2-1, with D possibly TRBD1 on 6 matching bases. Germline values: CDR1 GTSNPN, CDR2 SVGIG (reference sequence). The CDR3 runs to 13 residues. With 4 bases removed from V and 6 bases from J, the gap between germline ends came to 13 bases. DNA for the CDR3: TGTGCCTGGACCCGGGAAGGGGGCAATGAGCAGTTCTTC. It specifies CAWTREGGNEQFF.

The CDR3 DNA reads TGTGCCAACCAGTCGGGGGGGAACACTGAAGCTTTCTTT. Translated: CANQSGGNTEAFF. V and J are TRBV7-9 and TRBJ1-1; TRBD1 is a possible D gene (5 bases). Germline V gene data show CDR1 as SEHNR and CDR2 as FQNEAQ (reference sequence). V gave up 10 bases and J gave up 1 base, with 13 bases separating them. This CDR3 is built from 13 residues.